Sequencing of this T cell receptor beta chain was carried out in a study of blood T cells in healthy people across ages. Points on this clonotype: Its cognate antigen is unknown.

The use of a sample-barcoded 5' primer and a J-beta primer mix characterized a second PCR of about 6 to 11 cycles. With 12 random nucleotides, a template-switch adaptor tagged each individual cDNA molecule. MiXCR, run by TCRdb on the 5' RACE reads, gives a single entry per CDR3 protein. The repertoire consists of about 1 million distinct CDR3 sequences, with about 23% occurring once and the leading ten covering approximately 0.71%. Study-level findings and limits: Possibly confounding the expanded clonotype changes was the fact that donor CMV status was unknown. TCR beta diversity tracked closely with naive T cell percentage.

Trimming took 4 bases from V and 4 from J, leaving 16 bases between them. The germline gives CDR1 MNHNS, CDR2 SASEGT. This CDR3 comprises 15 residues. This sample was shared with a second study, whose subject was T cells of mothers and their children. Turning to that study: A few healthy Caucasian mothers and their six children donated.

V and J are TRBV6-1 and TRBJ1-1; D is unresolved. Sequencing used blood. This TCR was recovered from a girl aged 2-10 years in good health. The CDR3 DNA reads TGTGCCAGCAGTGCATGGGTTGAAGCAAGCACTGAAGCTTTCTTT. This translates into CASSAWVEASTEAFF.